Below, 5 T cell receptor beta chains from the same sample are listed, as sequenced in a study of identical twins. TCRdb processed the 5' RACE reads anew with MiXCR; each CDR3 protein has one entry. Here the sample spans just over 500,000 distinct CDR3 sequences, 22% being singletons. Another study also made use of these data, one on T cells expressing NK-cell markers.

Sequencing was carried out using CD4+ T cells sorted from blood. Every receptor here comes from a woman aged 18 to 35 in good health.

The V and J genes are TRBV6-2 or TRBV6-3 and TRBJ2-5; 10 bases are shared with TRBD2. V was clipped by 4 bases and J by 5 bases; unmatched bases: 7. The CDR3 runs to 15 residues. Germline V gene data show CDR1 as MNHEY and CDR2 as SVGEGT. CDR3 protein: CASSSGTSVAETQYF. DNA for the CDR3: TGTGCCAGCAGTTCCGGGACTAGCGTTGCGGAGACCCAGTACTTC.

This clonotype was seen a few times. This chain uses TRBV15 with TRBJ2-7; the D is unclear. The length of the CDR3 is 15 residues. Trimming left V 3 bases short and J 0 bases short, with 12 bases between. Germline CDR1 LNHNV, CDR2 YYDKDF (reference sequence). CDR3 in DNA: TGTGCCACCAGCAGGAGCTCGTCTTCCTCCTACGAGCAGTACTTC. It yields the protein CATSRSSSSSYEQYF.

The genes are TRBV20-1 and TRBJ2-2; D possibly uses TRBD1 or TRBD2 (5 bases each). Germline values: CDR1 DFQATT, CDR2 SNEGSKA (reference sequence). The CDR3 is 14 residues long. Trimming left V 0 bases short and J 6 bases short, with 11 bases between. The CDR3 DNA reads TGCAGTGCTAGAGATCGAAGAGGGGCCGGGGAGCTGTTTTTT. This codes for CSARDRRGAGELFF.

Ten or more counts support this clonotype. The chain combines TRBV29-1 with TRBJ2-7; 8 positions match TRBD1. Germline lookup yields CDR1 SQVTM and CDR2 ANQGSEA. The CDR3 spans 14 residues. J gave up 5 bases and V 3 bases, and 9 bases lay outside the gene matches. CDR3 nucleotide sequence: TGCAGCGTTGACGGGACAGGTGGCCGTCACGAGCAGTACTTC. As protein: CSVDGTGGRHEQYF.

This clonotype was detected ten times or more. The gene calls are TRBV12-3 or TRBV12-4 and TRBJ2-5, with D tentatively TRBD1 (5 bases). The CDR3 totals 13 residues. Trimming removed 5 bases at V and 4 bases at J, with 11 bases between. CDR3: CASSRHTGETQYF. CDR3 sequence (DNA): TGTGCCAGCAGTCGCCATACAGGAGAGACCCAGTACTTC.